What follows describes a single TCR beta chain. No antigen is known for it. No much larger clone exists at a distance of one base, and base qualities are not known. The entry originates in a study of CD8 T cells in ankylosing spondylitis (dated by TCRdb to between 2016 and 2019). With respect to the entire study: The study profiled T cell receptor beta repertoires in healthy donors and ankylosing spondylitis patients to find disease-linked TCR variants. The full study cohort was made up of 25 ankylosing spondylitis patients and roughly 98 healthy donors. Peripheral blood was sampled, and synovial fluid was additionally collected from ankylosing spondylitis patients. What the research found in general, with its limitations: Some motif variants were previously reported in synovial fluid and blood of reactive arthritis patients, suggesting common disease-initiation mechanisms. The disease-linked clones were reported as significantly enriched in matched synovial fluid samples from ankylosing spondylitis patients. In peripheral blood, the disease-linked clones were found at relatively low frequencies and had a CD8+ phenotype. A TCR beta motif of several highly homologous amino acid variants appeared characteristic of blood from ankylosing spondylitis patients.

V loses 3 bases of germline sequence and J loses 4 bases, and the interval between the two ends is 16 bases. The CDR3, cysteine through valine, is 15 amino acids long. Of the read, only the CDR3 DNA is kept; its 45 bases are in frame from base 1. The run used an Illumina HiSeq 2500. Quantitative 5'-RACE with molecular barcodes was used to prepare TCR beta libraries. Per the original workflow: To identify disease-linked TCR variants, a new computational method was used, one built on a probabilistic model of VDJ rearrangement. The public reads were reprocessed in TCRdb via fastp at Q25 and MiXCR, keeping in-frame beta chains. Entries that share a CDR3 protein sequence are merged under the most common genes and DNA. The V and J calls shown here were made by TCRdb, not taken from the authors' results. This sample comprises over 400,000 distinct CDR3 sequences, 25% to 30% of them detected only once. The ten largest clonotypes hold roughly 1% of the sample.

The receptor chain draws on TRBV12-3 or TRBV12-4 and TRBJ2-7, with the identity of the D gene unclear. What was sequenced was blood, either unsorted or a sorted T cell fraction (not recorded which). The receptor's source is a male donor with ankylosing spondylitis. The CDR3 is CASSFGDSRGYEQYV. Here is the DNA: TGTGCCAGCAGTTTTGGTGACTCGAGAGGATACGAGCAGTACGTC.